The 26 T cell receptor beta chains in this list originate from one sample, sequenced in a study of monozygotic twins with inflammatory bowel disease. TCRdb re-called the 5' RACE reads and gives one entry per CDR3 protein, without DNA. The sample totals 350,000 to 550,000 distinct CDR3 sequences; its top ten clones hold about 2.6%. The sample comprised blood. The source of these receptors is a human donor with ulcerative colitis or Crohn's disease, or a healthy co-twin of an affected twin (not recorded which).

The V gene is TRBV18, the J gene TRBJ1-1. The CDR3 length is 14 residues. Germline CDR1 KGHSH, CDR2 LQKENI. CDR3 residues: CASSLTQKDTEAFF.

The rearrangement links TRBV25-1 to TRBJ1-6; TCRdb lists TRBD1, though no DNA is available to test this call. CDR1 is MGHDK and CDR2 is SYGVNS in the germline V gene. The CDR3 consists of 14 residues. The CDR3: CASSILGGTSPLHF.

The CDR3 here is CASSDKLRTDYEQYF. This chain connects TRBV25-1 to TRBJ2-7. This CDR3 has 15 residues. The germline CDR1 and CDR2 sequences are MGHDK and SYGVNS.

The gene calls are TRBV5-1 and TRBJ2-3. From germline, CDR1 is SGHRS and CDR2 YFSETQ. The CDR3 totals 17 residues. The CDR3 sequence is CASSLVGRRASTDTQYF.

This chain joins TRBV7-9 and TRBJ2-7; the D gene TCRdb calls, TRBD1, cannot be checked with no DNA. CDR3 size: 14 residues. Germline CDR1 and CDR2: SEHNR and FQNEAQ (reference sequence). This CDR3 reads CASSPPGGQFEQYF.

The chain carries TRBV7-2 and TRBJ2-3. This CDR3 has 12 amino acids. Germline lookup yields CDR1 SGHTA and CDR2 FQGNSA. CDR3: CASSLVGDTQYF.

This chain connects TRBV7-2 to TRBJ2-3; absent DNA, TCRdb's TRBD1 call cannot be checked. The CDR3 loop spans 23 amino acids. Germline CDR1 reads SGHTA; CDR2 reads FQGNSA. CDR3 in amino acids: CASSLFLSGGTGVFLGSTDTQYF.

This sequence joins TRBV5-1 and TRBJ2-3; lacking DNA, the TRBD1 call made by TCRdb goes unchecked. In germline, CDR1 is SGHRS, CDR2 YFSETQ. The CDR3 is 15 amino acids. The CDR3 region is CASSLGGSPTDTQYF. The full variable domain, rest sourced from reference TRBV5-1 and TRBJ2-3, is KAGVTQTPRYLIKTRGQQVTLSCSPISGHRSVSWYQQTPGQGLQFLFEYFSETQRNKGNFPGRFSGRQFSNSRSEMNVSTLELGDSALYLCASSLGGSPTDTQYFGPGTRLTVL.

The J gene is TRBJ1-5, the V gene TRBV4-1; with no DNA, the TCRdb D assignment of TRBD1 cannot be verified. Germline V gene data show CDR1 as MGHRA and CDR2 as YSYEKL. The CDR3 covers 15 residues. The CDR3 loop is CASSQVDRDNHPQHF.

The J gene is TRBJ2-7, the V gene TRBV6-1; no DNA is available, so the TRBD1 call from TCRdb remains unchecked. Germline V gives CDR1 MNHNS, CDR2 SASEGT. The CDR3 is 15 amino acids. The CDR3 loop reads CASSTSGTGGYEQYF.

The rearrangement joins TRBV12-3 or TRBV12-4 to TRBJ1-2. This CDR3 region has 14 residues. CDR3 amino acids: CASSLRAANYGYTF.

The gene calls are TRBV18 and TRBJ2-2; TCRdb's D gene call, TRBD1, goes unchecked for lack of DNA. CDR1 and CDR2 from the germline V gene are KGHSH and LQKENI. This CDR3 is 16 amino acids long. CDR3: CASSTTSTGTTGELFF.

The chain recombines TRBV11-2 with TRBJ2-5; TCRdb indicates TRBD2, and absent DNA this call remains unverified. Germline assignment: CDR1 SGHAT and CDR2 FQNNGV. The CDR3 loop spans 18 amino acids. The CDR3 sequence is CASSLLRTSGRASETQYF.

This chain joins TRBV20-1 and TRBJ2-3; TCRdb selects TRBD2, and the lack of DNA leaves this call unchecked. Looked up from germline, CDR1 is DFQATT and CDR2 is SNEGSKA (reference sequence). This CDR3 is 15 amino acids long. CDR3 protein: CSARRLAGVADTQYF.

V is TRBV5-5 and J is TRBJ2-5. Per germline, CDR1 SGHKS and CDR2 YYEKEE (reference sequence). The length of the CDR3 is 14 residues. The CDR3 spells CASSLAGNRETQYF.

The chain combines TRBV20-1 with TRBJ2-7. Germline V gene sequence: CDR1 DFQATT, CDR2 SNEGSKA (reference sequence). The length of the CDR3 is 13 residues. This CDR3 is CSARDERFYEQYF.

This chain connects TRBV12-3 or TRBV12-4 to TRBJ2-1; TCRdb's D call, TRBD1, is unchecked because there is no DNA. CDR3 size: 14 residues. This CDR3 is CASSPSQGATGQFF.

The chain links TRBV5-4 to TRBJ1-1; TCRdb outputs TRBD1, but without DNA this stays unchecked. The CDR3 is 13 residues long. Germline V gene sequence: CDR1 SGHNT, CDR2 YYREEE (reference sequence). CDR3 sequence: CASSLGGALQAFF.

This chain links TRBV19 with TRBJ2-6; TCRdb's D call, TRBD1, is unchecked because there is no DNA. The CDR3 spans 16 residues. The V gene's germline CDR1 is LNHDA and CDR2 SQIVND (reference sequence). CDR3 sequence: CASNVRDYSGANVLTF.

The V gene is TRBV5-4, the J gene TRBJ2-5; TCRdb names TRBD2, which stays unverified in the absence of DNA. CDR1 SGHNT and CDR2 YYREEE come from the germline V gene (reference sequence). The CDR3 length is 19 residues. This CDR3 reads CASSFGVGSGSLWGETQYF.

The chain has TRBV20-1 and TRBJ1-6; TCRdb's D gene call, TRBD1, goes unchecked for lack of DNA. Germline CDR1 is DFQATT and CDR2 is SNEGSKA (reference sequence). This CDR3 spans 13 amino acids. CDR3 amino acids: CSAPVSANSPLHF.

The V gene is TRBV7-8, the J gene TRBJ1-1. There are 12 residues in the CDR3. Germline loops: CDR1 SGHVS, CDR2 FQNEAQ. CDR3 residues: CARSRGNTEAFF.

CDR3 protein: CASASGGTDTQYF. This rearrangement joins TRBV5-1 to TRBJ2-3; TCRdb's D call of TRBD2 is untestable without DNA. This CDR3 has 13 amino acids. Looked up from germline, CDR1 is SGHRS and CDR2 is YFSETQ.

The chain employs TRBV5-6 and TRBJ2-7; as DNA is missing, the TRBD1 call by TCRdb cannot be tested. Germline CDR1 reads SGHDT; CDR2 reads YYEEEE. This CDR3 is 15 amino acids long. The CDR3 spells CASSLRGRASYEQYF.

V and J are TRBV12-3 or TRBV12-4 and TRBJ1-5; the D call of TRBD1 rests on TCRdb alone, since no DNA is present to check it. The CDR3 runs 14 residues. Here the CDR3 reads CASSLTGNGQPQHF.

The rearrangement links TRBV5-5 to TRBJ1-1; checking the TCRdb D call of TRBD1 is not possible without DNA. The germline CDR1 and CDR2 sequences are SGHKS and YYEKEE (reference sequence). The CDR3 loop spans 16 amino acids. This chain's CDR3 is CASTPPRVGIGTEAFF.